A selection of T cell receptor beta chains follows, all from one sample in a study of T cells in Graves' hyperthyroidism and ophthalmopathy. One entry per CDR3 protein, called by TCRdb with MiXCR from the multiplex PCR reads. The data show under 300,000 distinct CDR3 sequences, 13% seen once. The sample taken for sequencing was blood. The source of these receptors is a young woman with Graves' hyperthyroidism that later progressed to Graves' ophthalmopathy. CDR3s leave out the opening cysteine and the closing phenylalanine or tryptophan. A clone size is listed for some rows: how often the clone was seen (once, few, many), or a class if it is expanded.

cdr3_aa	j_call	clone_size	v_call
ASSPGCDEQF	TRBJ2-1	-	TRBV7-3
ASRASRAKNIQY	TRBJ2-4	few	TRBV19
ASSLAVKEPQH	TRBJ1-5	many	TRBV5-5
ASSSRQGYKLEQY	TRBJ2-7	many	TRBV27
ASSLRNPGLGLEQF	TRBJ2-1	many	TRBV6-2/TRBV6-3
ASSYRGQGVEQY	TRBJ2-7	many	TRBV28
ATSEKTSGFYNEQF	TRBJ2-1	few	TRBV24-1
ASSPTGTSSYEQY	TRBJ2-7	many	TRBV7-2
SASDRGSAYEQY	TRBJ2-7	many	TRBV20-1
ASSSPDQAGDYNEQF	TRBJ2-1	many	TRBV6-1
ASSLNYGLGELF	TRBJ2-2	many	TRBV12-3/TRBV12-4
ASSFRADTGELF	TRBJ2-2	-	TRBV7-2
ASSLFRGATNEKLF	TRBJ1-4	few	TRBV5-1
AISSRDRDEQY	TRBJ2-7	-	TRBV10-3
ASKVGINTEAF	TRBJ1-1	many	TRBV5-1
ASSFLSLDEQF	TRBJ2-1	many	TRBV7-2
ASGQGAGNEQF	TRBJ2-1	many	TRBV2
SVAGTGGGETQY	TRBJ2-5	-	TRBV29-1
AAGLGQGIGQPQH	TRBJ1-5	-	TRBV6-1
SVGGEGHEQF	TRBJ2-1	few	TRBV29-1
ASSVIAVSSYNEQF	TRBJ2-1	few	TRBV5-6
ASSPNPTITGELF	TRBJ2-2	many	TRBV7-2
ASSLHTNYGYT	TRBJ1-2	many	TRBV11-2
SATGDNQPQH	TRBJ1-5	many	TRBV20-1
ASSLGLAPNTGELF	TRBJ2-2	many	TRBV12-3/TRBV12-4
ASSLSGTGNEQY	TRBJ2-7	many	TRBV5-1
ASSPRNGELF	TRBJ2-2	many	TRBV7-3
ASEEYNEQF	TRBJ2-1	many	TRBV6-1
ASSFGGEGKEIPWEQY	TRBJ2-7	-	TRBV7-2
ASSSIPNEQF	TRBJ2-1	many	TRBV7-9
ASSNPGTGGPRPVYEQY	TRBJ2-7	many	TRBV27
ASSSRQGQTEAF	TRBJ1-1	many	TRBV5-6
SAMREEPYEQY	TRBJ2-7	many	TRBV20-1
ASSLVGDEKLF	TRBJ1-4	few	TRBV7-6
ASSGGTRSSYNEQF	TRBJ2-1	many	TRBV5-6
ASSSLDGGIYGYT	TRBJ1-2	many	TRBV6-1
ASSVWGSSYNEQF	TRBJ2-1	few	TRBV9
ASSLERGGKTQY	TRBJ2-5	many	TRBV5-1
ASALQETQY	TRBJ2-5	many	TRBV7-9